This TCR beta chain was found in a study of CD8+ T cells in alopecia areata. Treatment of the sample: oral pan-JAK inhibitor, 5-10 mg twice daily. Patients with alopecia areata provided lesional scalp punch biopsies as well as peripheral blood. Findings of the study overall: Scalp samples also yield sequences of resident alphabeta T cells from normal skin. In scalp and blood during tofacitinib, many expanded lesional clones persisted. Among the 100 top clones, expanded CD8+ clones, like scalp clonality, were significantly decreased by tofacitinib.

This clone was counted a few times. What it binds is not known. The CDR3 consists of 14 residues. The germline V and J ends were trimmed by 7 bases and 3 bases, with 15 bases remaining between them. The germline CDR1 and CDR2 sequences are SGDLS and YYNGEE. Extracted RNA was reverse transcribed, and the resulting cDNA served as sequencing template. Data came from immunoSEQ multiplex PCR; TCRdb stores just in-frame clones and leaves some out. Counted here are 95,000 to 110,000 clones, roughly 89% occurring once; the ten biggest clones make up 20% to 25%. This chain uses TRBV9 with TRBJ2-3; D assignment may be TRBD1 or TRBD2 (6 bases each). Sequenced material: CD8+ T cells sorted from blood, taken at week 24, from a patient treated with tofacitinib. The receptor was derived from a human donor with alopecia areata. The DNA for the CDR3 is TGTGCCAGCGCGGAAGGAGGGGGGACAGATACGCAGTATTTT. The encoded protein is CASAEGGGTDTQYF.